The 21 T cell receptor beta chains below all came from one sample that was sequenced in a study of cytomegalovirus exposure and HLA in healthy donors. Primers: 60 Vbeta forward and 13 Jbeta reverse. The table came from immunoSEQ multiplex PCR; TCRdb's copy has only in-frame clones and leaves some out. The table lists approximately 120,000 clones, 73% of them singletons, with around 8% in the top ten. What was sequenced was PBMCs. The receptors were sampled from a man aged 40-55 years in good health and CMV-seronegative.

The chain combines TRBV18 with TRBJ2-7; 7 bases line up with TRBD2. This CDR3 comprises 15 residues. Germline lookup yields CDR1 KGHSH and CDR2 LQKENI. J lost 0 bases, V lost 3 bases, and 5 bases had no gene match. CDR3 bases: TGTGCCAGCTCACCTGGACTAGGGAGCTCCTACGAGCAGTACTTC. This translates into CASSPGLGSSYEQYF.

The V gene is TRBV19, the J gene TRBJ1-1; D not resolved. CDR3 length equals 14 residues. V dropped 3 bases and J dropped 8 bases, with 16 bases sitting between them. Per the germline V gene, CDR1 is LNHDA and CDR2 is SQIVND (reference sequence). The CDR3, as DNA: TGTGCCAGTAGTATCTTGGAAGCGGTGGGCGAAGCTTTCTTT. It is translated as CASSILEAVGEAFF.

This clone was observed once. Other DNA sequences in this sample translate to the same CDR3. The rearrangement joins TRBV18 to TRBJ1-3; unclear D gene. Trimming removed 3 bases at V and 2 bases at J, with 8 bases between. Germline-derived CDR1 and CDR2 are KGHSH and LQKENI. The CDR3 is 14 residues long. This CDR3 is CASSPAGTGNTIYF. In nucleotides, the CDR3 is TGTGCCAGCTCACCCGCGGGGACTGGAAACACCATATATTTT.

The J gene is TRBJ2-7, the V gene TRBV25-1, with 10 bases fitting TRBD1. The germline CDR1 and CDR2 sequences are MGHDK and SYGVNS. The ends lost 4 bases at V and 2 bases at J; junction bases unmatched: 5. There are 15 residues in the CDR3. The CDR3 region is CASSGPGQGTYEQYF. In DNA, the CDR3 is TGTGCCAGCAGTGGGCCGGGACAGGGGACCTACGAGCAGTACTTC.

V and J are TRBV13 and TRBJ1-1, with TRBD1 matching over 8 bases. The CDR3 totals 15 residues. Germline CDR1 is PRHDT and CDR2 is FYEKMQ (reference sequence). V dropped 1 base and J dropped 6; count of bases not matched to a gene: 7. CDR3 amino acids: CASSLALTGEAEAFF. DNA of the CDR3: TGTGCCAGCAGCTTAGCCCTGACAGGGGAGGCTGAAGCTTTCTTT.

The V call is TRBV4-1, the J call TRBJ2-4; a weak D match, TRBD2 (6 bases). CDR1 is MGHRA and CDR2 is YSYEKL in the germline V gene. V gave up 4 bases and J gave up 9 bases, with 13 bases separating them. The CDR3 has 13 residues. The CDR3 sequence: CASSLAQGGIQYF. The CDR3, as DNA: TGCGCCAGCAGCCTAGCTCAGGGAGGCATTCAGTACTTC.

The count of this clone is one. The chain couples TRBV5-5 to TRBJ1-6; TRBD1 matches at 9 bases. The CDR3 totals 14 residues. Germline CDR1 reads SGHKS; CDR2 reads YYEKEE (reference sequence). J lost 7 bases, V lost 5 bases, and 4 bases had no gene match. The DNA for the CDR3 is TGTGCCAGCAGGCGGGACAGGGTGAATTCACCCCTCCACTTT. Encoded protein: CASRRDRVNSPLHF.

CDR3 in DNA: TGCGCCAGCAGTTGGACAGGGGGAGGTACTGAAGCTTTCTTT. Its protein product is CASSWTGGGTEAFF. The rearrangement joins TRBV5-1 to TRBJ1-1, with 10 bases aligning to TRBD1. Trimming at V came to 5 bases and at J to 5 bases, leaving 6 bases not matched to a gene. Germline CDR1 is SGHRS and CDR2 is YFSETQ. This CDR3 spans 14 amino acids.

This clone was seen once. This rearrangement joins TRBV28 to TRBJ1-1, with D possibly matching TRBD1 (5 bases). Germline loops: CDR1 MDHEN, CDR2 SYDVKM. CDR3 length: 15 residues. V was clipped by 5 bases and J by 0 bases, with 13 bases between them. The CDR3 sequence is CASSPTAGMNTEAFF. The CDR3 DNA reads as TGTGCCAGCAGTCCCACCGCAGGGATGAACACTGAAGCTTTCTTT.

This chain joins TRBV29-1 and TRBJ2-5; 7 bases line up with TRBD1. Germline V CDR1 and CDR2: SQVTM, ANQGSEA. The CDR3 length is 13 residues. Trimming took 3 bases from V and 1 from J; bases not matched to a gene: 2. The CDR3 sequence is CSVEGTVQETQYF. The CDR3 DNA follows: TGCAGCGTTGAGGGGACAGTCCAAGAGACCCAGTACTTC.

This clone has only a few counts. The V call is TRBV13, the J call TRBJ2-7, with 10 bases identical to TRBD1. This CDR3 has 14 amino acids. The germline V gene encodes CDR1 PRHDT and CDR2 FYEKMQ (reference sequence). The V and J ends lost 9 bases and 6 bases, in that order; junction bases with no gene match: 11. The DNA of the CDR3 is TGTGCCAGTAGGCCCGGGACAGGGGTTTCCGAGCAGTACTTC. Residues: CASRPGTGVSEQYF. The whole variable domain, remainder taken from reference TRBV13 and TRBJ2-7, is AAGVIQSPRHLIKEKRETATLKCYPIPRHDTVYWYQQGPGQDPQFLISFYEKMQSDKGSIPDRFSAQQFSDYHSELNMSSLELGDSALYFCASRPGTGVSEQYFGPGTRLTVT.

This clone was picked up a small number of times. The chain's CDR3 is CASSARSSGSYNEQFF. CDR3 DNA: TGTGCCAGCAGCGCAAGGTCTAGCGGCTCCTACAATGAGCAGTTCTTC. The chain combines TRBV9 with TRBJ2-1; 7 bases match TRBD2. The CDR3 runs 16 residues. J was trimmed by 0 bases and V by 3 bases; bases with no gene match: 6. CDR1 is SGDLS, CDR2 YYNGEE, per germline.

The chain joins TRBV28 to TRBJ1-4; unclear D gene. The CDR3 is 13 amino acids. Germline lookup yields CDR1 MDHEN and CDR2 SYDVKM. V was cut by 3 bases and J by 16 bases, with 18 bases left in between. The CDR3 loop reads CASSFSDLDGEFF. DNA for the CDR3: TGTGCCAGCAGTTTTTCAGACCTGGACGGGGAGTTTTTT.

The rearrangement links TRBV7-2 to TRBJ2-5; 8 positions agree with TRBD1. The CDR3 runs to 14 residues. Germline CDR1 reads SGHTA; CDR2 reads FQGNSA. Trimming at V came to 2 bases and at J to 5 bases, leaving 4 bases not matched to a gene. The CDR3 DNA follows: TGTGCCAGCAGCTTACGGACAGGGTCGGAGACCCAGTACTTC. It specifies CASSLRTGSETQYF.

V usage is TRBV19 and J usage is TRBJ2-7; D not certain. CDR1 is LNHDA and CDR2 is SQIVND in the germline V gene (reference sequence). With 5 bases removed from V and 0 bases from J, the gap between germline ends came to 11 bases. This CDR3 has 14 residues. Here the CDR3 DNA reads TGTGCCAGTAGTTCCCCCGGTCGCTCCTACGAGCAGTACTTC. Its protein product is CASSSPGRSYEQYF.

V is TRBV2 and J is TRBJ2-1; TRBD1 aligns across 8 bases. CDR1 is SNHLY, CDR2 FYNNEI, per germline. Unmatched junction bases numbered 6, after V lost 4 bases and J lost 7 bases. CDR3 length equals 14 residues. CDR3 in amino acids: CASSARQGRNEQFF. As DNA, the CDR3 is TGTGCCAGCAGTGCACGACAGGGGAGGAATGAGCAGTTCTTC. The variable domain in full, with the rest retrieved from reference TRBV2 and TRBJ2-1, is EPEVTQTPSHQVTQMGQEVILRCVPISNHLYFYWYRQILGQKVEFLVSFYNNEISEKSEIFDDQFSVERPDGSNFTLKIRSTKLEDSAMYFCASSARQGRNEQFFGPGTRLTVL.

The CDR3 coding sequence is TGTGCCAGCAGCCCCCTAAGCGAGCAGTTCTTC. It encodes CASSPLSEQFF. This sequence joins TRBV11-2 and TRBJ2-1; D gene uncertain. Trimming took off 5 bases at V and 10 bases at J, with 9 bases between the two ends. The CDR3 length is 11 residues. CDR1 SGHAT and CDR2 FQNNGV come from the germline V gene.

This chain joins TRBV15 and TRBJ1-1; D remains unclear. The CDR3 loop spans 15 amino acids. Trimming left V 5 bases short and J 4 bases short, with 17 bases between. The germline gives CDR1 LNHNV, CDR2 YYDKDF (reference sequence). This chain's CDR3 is CATSGQSSPSTEAFF. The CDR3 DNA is TGTGCCACCAGCGGTCAGTCCTCCCCCTCCACTGAAGCTTTCTTT.

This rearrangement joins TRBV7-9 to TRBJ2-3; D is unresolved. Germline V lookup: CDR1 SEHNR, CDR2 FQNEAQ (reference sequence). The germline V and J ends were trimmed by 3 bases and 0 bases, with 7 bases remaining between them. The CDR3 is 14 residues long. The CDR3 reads CASSFTHSTDTQYF. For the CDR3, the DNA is TGTGCCAGCAGCTTCACACACAGCACAGATACGCAGTATTTT.

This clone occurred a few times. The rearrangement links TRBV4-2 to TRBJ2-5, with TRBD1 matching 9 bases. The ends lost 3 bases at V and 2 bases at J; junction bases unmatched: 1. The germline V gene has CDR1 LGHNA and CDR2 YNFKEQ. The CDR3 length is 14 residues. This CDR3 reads CASSQTGGQETQYF. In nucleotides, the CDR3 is TGTGCCAGCAGCCAGACAGGGGGGCAAGAGACCCAGTACTTC.

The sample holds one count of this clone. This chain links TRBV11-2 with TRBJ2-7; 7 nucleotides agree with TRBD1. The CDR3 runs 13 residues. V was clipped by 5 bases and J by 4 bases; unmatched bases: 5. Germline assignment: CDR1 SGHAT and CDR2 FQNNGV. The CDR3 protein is CASSQRQGYEQYF. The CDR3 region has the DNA TGTGCCAGCAGCCAACGACAGGGTTACGAGCAGTACTTC.